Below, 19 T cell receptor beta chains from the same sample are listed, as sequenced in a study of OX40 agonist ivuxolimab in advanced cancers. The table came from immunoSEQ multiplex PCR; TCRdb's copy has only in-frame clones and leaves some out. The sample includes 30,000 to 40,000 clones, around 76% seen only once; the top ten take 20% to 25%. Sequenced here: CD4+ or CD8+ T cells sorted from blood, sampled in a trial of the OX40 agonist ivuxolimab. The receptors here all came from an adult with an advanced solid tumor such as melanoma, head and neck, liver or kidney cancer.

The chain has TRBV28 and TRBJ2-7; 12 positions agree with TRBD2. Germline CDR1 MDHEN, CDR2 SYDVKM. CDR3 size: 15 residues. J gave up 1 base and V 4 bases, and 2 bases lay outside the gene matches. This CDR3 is CASSSGTSGSYEQYF. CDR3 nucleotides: TGTGCCAGCAGTTCCGGGACTAGCGGGTCCTACGAGCAGTACTTC.

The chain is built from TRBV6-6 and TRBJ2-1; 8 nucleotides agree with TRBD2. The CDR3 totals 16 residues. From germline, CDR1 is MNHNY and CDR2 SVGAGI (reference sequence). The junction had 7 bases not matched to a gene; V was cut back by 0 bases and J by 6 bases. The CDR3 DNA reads TGTGCCAGCAGTTACTCCCCAGCGGGAGAGCTCAATGAGCAGTTCTTC. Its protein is CASSYSPAGELNEQFF.

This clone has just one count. For the CDR3, the DNA is TGTGCCTGGAGTTTAAACACCGGGGAGCTGTTTTTT. Protein sequence: CAWSLNTGELFF. V usage is TRBV30 and J usage is TRBJ2-2, with no clear D. The CDR3 has 12 residues. Germline assignment: CDR1 GTSNPN and CDR2 SVGIG (reference sequence). Trimming left V 2 bases short and J 2 bases short, with 3 bases between. The full variable domain, with the rest looked up from reference TRBV30 and TRBJ2-2, is SQTIHQWPATLVQPVGSPLSLECTVEGTSNPNLYWYRQAAGRGLQLLFYSVGIGQISSEVPQNLSASRPQDRQFILSSKKLLLSDSGFYLCAWSLNTGELFFGEGSRLTVL.

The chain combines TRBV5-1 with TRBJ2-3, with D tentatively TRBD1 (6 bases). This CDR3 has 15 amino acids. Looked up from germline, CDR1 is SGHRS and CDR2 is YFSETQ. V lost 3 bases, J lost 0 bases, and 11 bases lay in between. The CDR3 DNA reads TGCGCCAGCAGCTCGGACAGCACTAGCACAGATACGCAGTATTTT. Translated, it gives CASSSDSTSTDTQYF.

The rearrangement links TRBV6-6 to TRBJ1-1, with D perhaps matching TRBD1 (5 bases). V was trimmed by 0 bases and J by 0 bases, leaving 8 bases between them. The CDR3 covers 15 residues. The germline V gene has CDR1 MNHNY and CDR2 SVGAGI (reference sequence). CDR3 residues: CASSYSRGLNTEAFF. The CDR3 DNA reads TGTGCCAGCAGTTACTCGAGGGGTTTGAACACTGAAGCTTTCTTT.

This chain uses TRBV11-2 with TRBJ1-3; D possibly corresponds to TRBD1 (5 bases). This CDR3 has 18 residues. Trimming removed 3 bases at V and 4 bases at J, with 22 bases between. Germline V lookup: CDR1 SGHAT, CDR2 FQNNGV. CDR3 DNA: TGTGCCAGCAGCTTTCCGACCGACGGGACCGCCGACGGAAACACCATATATTTT. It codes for CASSFPTDGTADGNTIYF.

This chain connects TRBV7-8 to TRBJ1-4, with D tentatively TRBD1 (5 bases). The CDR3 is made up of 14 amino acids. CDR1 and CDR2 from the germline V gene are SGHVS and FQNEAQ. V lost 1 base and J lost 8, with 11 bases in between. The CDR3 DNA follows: TGTGCCAGCAGCTTAGATGAGACAGACGAAAAACTGTTTTTT. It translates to CASSLDETDEKLFF.

CDR3: CASGLVPLGTGPSYNEQFF. The CDR3 nucleotides read TGTGCTAGTGGTTTGGTACCTCTTGGTACCGGGCCCTCCTACAATGAGCAGTTCTTC. V is TRBV12-5 and J is TRBJ2-1; no clear D gene. This CDR3 region has 19 residues. CDR1 and CDR2 from the germline V gene are LGHNT and FRNRAP. V was trimmed by 0 bases and J by 0 bases, leaving 18 bases between them.

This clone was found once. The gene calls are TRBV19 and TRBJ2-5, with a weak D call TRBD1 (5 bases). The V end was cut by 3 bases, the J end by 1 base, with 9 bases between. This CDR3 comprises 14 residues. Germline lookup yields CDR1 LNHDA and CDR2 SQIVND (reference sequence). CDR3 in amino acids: CASSIQGFQETQYF. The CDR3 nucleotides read TGTGCCAGTAGTATTCAGGGTTTCCAAGAGACCCAGTACTTC.

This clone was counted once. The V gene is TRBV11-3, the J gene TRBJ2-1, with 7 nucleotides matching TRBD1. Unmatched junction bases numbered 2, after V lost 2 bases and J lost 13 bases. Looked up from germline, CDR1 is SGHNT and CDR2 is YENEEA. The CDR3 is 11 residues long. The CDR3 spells CASSLRGPQFF. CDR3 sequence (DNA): TGTGCCAGCAGCTTAAGGGGGCCACAGTTCTTC.

The CDR3 DNA is TGTGCCAGCAGCCCGGGGGGGGCAACAACTAATGAAAAACTGTTTTTT. This encodes CASSPGGATTNEKLFF. The gene calls are TRBV9 and TRBJ1-4, with D perhaps TRBD1 (6 bases). The V end was cut by 4 bases, the J end by 0 bases, with 13 bases between. There are 16 residues in the CDR3. Per germline, CDR1 SGDLS and CDR2 YYNGEE.

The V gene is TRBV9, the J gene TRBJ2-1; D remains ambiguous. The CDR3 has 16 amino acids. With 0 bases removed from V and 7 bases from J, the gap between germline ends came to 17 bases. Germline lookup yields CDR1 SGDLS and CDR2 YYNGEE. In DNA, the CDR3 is TGTGCCAGCAGCGTAGATGTGGTGGGATTCTGGAATGAGCAGTTCTTC. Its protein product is CASSVDVVGFWNEQFF. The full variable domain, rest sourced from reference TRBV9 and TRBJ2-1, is DSGVTQTPKHLITATGQRVTLRCSPRSGDLSVYWYQQSLDQGLQFLIQYYNGEERAKGNILERFSAQQFPDLHSELNLSSLELGDSALYFCASSVDVVGFWNEQFFGPGTRLTVL.

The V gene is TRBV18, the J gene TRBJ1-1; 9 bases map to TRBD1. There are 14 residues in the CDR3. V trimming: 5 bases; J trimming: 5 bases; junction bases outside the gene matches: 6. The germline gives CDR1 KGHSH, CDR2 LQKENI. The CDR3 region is CASSDGTGLTEAFF. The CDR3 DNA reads TGTGCCAGCTCAGACGGGACAGGGTTGACTGAAGCTTTCTTT.

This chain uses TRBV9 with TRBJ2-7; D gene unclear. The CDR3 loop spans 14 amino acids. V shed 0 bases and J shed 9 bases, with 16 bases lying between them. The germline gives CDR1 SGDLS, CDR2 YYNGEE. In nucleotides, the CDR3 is TGTGCCAGCAGCGTAGGTCTCGTTTCTCCCAGGCAGTACTTC. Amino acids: CASSVGLVSPRQYF.

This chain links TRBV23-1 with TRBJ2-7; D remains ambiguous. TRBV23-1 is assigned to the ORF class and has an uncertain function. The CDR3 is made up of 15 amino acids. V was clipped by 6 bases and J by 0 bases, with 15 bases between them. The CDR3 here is CASSQAIGSSYEQYF. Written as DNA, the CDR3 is TGCGCCAGCAGCCAAGCTATTGGTAGCTCCTACGAGCAGTACTTC.

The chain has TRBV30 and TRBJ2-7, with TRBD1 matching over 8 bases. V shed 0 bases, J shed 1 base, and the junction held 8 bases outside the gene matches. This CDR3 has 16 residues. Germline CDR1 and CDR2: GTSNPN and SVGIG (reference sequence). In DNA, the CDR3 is TGTGCCTGGAGTGTACCCCACCGGGACAGGTCCTACGAGCAGTACTTC. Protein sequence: CAWSVPHRDRSYEQYF.

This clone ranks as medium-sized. The CDR3 loop reads CASSDSENTEAFF. CDR3 sequence (DNA): TGTGCCAGCAGTGATTCAGAGAACACTGAAGCTTTCTTT. This sequence joins TRBV2 and TRBJ1-1; D ambiguous. This CDR3 region has 13 residues. Germline values: CDR1 SNHLY, CDR2 FYNNEI. V lost 3 bases, J lost 1 base, and 6 bases lay in between.

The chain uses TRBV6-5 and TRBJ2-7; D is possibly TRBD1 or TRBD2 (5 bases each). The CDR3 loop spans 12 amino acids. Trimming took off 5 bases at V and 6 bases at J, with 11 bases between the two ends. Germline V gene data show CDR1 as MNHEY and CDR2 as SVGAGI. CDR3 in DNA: TGTGCCAGCAGTCGGGGCGCGGGCGAGCAGTACTTC. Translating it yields CASSRGAGEQYF.

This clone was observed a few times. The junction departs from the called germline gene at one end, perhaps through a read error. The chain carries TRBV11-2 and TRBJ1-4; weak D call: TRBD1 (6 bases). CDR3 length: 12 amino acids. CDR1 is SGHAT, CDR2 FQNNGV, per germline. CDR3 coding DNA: TGCATTCCGGACAGCCTTAATGAAAAACTGTTTTTT. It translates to CIPDSLNEKLFF.